The text below deals with one T cell receptor (beta chain). Its specificity is unknown. Expansion with viral peptide pools was applied to antigen-specific CD4+ T cells by the ViraFEST assay prior to sequencing. After around nine days in culture, the CD4+ T cells were isolated. Vaccine administered to participants consisted of two doses of either BNT162b2 or mRNA-1273. A few million PBMC were placed in each well, which was supplemented with approximately 10 IU/ml IL-2 and 7.5 to 10 ug/ml peptides. The entry originates in a study of vaccination effects on CD4 cells after COVID-19. Study-wide points: Clones of infection and vaccine origin contracted markedly late after vaccination.

Data came from immunoSEQ multiplex PCR; TCRdb stores just in-frame clones and leaves some out. The sample carries 25,000 to 35,000 clones, roughly 70% recorded once. Looked up from germline, CDR1 is MNHEY and CDR2 is SVGAGI. The V and J ends lost 5 bases and 6 bases, in that order; junction bases with no gene match: 6. The CDR3 is 14 residues long. V usage is TRBV6-5 and J usage is TRBJ1-2, with 10 bases lining up with TRBD1. Material: CD4+ T cells from PBMCs cultured with HCoV-NL63 spike peptides, obtained after COVID-19 vaccination. The source is a human donor who received a COVID-19 vaccine. The CDR3 nucleotides are TGTGCCAGCAGTACGGGACAGGGGTTCGATGGCTACACCTTC. Protein product: CASSTGQGFDGYTF.